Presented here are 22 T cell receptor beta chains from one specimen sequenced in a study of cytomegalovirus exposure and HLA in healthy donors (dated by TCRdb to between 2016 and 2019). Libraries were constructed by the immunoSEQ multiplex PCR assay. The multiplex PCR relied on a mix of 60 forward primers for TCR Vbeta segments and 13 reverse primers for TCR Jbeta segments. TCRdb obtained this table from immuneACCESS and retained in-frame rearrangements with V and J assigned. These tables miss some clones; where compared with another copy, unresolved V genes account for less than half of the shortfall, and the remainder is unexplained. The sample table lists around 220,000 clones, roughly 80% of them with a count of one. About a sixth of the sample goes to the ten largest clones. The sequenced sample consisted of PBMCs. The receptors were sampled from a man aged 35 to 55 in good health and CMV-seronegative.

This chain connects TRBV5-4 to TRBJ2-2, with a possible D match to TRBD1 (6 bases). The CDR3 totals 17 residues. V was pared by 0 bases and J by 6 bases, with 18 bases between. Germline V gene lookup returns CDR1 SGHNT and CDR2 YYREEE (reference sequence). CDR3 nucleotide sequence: TGTGCCAGCAGCTTGGGGGGAACAGGGTCTGGGGCCGGGGAGCTGTTTTTT. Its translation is CASSLGGTGSGAGELFF.

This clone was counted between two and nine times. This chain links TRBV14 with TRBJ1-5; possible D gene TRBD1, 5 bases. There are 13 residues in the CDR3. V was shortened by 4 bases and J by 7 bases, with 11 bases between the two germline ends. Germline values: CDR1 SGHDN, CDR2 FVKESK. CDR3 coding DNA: TGTGCCAGCAGCCTAATGGGGGGACAGCCCCAGCATTTT. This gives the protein CASSLMGGQPQHF. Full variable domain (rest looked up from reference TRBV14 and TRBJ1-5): EAGVTQFPSHSVIEKGQTVTLRCDPISGHDNLYWYRRVMGKEIKFLLHFVKESKQDESGMPNNRFLAERTGGTYSTLKVQPAELEDSGVYFCASSLMGGQPQHFGDGTRLSIL.

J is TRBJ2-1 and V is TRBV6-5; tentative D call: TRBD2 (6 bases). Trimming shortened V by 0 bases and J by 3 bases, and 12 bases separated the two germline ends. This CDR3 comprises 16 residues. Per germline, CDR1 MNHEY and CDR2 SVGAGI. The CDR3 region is CASSYSPGTFYNEQFF. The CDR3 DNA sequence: TGTGCCAGCAGTTACTCCCCAGGGACTTTCTACAATGAGCAGTTCTTC.

The CDR3 here is CASSLGPQNSPLHF. CDR3 nucleotides: TGCGCCAGCAGCTTGGGCCCACAGAATTCACCCCTCCACTTT. This sequence joins TRBV5-1 and TRBJ1-6, with D unresolved. The CDR3 is made up of 14 amino acids. V was shortened by 0 bases and J by 7 bases, with 8 bases between the two germline ends. The germline V gene has CDR1 SGHRS and CDR2 YFSETQ.

This chain's CDR3 is CASSLGGGEYQPQHF. The CDR3 coding sequence is TGTGCCAGCAGCTTAGGAGGGGGCGAATATCAGCCCCAGCATTTT. The V call is TRBV5-6, the J call TRBJ1-5; 7 bases line up with TRBD1. With V trimmed by 2 bases and J by 5 bases, 7 bases remained unmatched. This CDR3 comprises 15 residues. CDR1 and CDR2 from the germline V gene are SGHDT and YYEEEE.

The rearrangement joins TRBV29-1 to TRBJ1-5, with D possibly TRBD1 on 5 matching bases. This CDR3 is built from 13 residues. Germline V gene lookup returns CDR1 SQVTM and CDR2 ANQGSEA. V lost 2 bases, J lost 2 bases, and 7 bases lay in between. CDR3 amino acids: CSVETGGNQPQHF. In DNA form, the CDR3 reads TGCAGCGTTGAAACAGGCGGCAATCAGCCCCAGCATTTT.

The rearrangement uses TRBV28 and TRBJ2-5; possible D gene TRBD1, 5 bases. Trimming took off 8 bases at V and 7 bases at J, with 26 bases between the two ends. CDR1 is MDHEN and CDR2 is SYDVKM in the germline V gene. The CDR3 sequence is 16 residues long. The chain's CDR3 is CASSPRRAPRVGTQYF. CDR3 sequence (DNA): TGTGCCAGCTCCCCACGTCGTGCCCCCAGGGTAGGGACCCAGTACTTC.

The CDR3 spells CASGLADLTDTQYF. The CDR3 DNA reads TGCGCCAGCGGCCTAGCGGACCTCACAGATACGCAGTATTTT. This sequence joins TRBV5-1 and TRBJ2-3; TRBD2 agrees at 7 bases. V trimming: 7 bases; J trimming: 2 bases; junction bases outside the gene matches: 7. CDR1 is SGHRS and CDR2 is YFSETQ in the germline V gene. The CDR3 sequence is 14 residues long.

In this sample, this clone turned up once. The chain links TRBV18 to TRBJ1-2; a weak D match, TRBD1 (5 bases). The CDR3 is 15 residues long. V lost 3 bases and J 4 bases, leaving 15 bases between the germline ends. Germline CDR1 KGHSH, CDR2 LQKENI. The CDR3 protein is CASSPSGLYSYGYTF. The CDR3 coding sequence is TGTGCCAGCTCACCCTCAGGGCTTTACAGCTATGGCTACACCTTC.

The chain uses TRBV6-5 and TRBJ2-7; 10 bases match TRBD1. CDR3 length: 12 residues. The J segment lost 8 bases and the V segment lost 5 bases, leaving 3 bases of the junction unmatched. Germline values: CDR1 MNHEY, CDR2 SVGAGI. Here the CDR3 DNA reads TGTGCCAGCAGTGGGACAGGGGCTCAGCAGTACTTC. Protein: CASSGTGAQQYF.

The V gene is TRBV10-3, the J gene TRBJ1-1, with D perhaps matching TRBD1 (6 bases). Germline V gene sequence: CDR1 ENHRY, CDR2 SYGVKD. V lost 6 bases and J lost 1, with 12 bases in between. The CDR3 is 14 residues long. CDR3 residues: CAISLGHPNTEAFF. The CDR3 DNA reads TGTGCCATCAGCCTGGGACACCCGAACACTGAAGCTTTCTTT.

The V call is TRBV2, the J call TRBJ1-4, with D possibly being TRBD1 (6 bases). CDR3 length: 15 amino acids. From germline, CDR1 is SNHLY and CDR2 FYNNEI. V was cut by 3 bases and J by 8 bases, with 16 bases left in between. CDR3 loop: CASSEGGAVREKLFF. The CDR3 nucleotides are TGTGCCAGCAGTGAGGGGGGGGCGGTTCGCGAAAAACTGTTTTTT.

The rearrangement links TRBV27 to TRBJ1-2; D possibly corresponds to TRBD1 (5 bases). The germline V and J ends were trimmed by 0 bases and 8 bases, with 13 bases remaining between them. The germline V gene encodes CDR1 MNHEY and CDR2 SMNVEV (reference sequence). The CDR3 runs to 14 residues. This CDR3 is CASSLSAGLKGYTF. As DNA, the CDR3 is TGTGCCAGCAGTTTATCGGCAGGGCTGAAGGGCTACACCTTC.

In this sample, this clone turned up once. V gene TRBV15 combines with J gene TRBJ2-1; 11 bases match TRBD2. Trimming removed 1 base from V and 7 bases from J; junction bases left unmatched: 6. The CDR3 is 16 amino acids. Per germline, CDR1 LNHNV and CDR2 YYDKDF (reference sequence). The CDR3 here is CATSRGSGRAVNEQFF. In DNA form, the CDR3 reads TGTGCCACCAGCAGAGGTAGCGGGAGGGCCGTGAATGAGCAGTTCTTC.

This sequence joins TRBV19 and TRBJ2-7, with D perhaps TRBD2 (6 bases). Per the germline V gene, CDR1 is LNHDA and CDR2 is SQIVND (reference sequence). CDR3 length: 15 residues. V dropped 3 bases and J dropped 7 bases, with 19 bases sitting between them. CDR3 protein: CASSMGNRLVREQYF. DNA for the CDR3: TGTGCCAGTAGTATGGGGAACAGACTAGTACGGGAGCAGTACTTC.

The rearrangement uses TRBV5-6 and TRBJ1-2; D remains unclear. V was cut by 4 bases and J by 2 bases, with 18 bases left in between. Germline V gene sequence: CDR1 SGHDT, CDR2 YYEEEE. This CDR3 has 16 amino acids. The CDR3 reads CASSLFDSRSNYGYTF. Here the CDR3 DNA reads TGTGCCAGCAGCCTTTTCGATAGTAGGAGCAACTATGGCTACACCTTC.

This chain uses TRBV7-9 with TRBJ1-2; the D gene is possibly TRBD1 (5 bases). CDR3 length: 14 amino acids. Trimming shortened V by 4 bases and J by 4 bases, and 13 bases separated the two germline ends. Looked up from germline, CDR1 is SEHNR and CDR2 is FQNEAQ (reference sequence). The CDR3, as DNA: TGTGCCAGCAGCTCCACCAGGGAATCCTATGGCTACACCTTC. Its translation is CASSSTRESYGYTF. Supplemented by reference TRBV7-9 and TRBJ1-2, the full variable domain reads DTGVSQNPRHKITKRGQNVTFRCDPISEHNRLYWYRQTLGQGPEFLTYFQNEAQLEKSRLLSDRFSAERPKGSFSTLEIQRTEQGDSAMYLCASSSTRESYGYTFGSGTRLTVV.

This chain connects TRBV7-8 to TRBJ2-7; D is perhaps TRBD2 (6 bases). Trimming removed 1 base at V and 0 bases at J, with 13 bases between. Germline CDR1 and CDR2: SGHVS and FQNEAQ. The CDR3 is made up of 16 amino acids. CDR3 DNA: TGTGCCAGCAGCTTAGGGGGGGTGGCTACCTCCTACGAGCAGTACTTC. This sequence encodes CASSLGGVATSYEQYF.

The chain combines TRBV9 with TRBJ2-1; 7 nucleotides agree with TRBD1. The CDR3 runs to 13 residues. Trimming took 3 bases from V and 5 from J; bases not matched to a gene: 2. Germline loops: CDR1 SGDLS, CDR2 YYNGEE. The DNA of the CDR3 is TGTGCCAGCAGCGCCGGGACAGACAATGAGCAGTTCTTC. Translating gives CASSAGTDNEQFF.

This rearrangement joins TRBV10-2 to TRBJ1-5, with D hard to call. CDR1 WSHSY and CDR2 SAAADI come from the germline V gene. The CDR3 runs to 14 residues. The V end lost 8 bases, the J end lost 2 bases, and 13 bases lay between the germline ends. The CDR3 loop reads CASSPNSRNQPQHF. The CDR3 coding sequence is TGCGCCAGCTCCCCAAACAGTCGCAATCAGCCCCAGCATTTT.

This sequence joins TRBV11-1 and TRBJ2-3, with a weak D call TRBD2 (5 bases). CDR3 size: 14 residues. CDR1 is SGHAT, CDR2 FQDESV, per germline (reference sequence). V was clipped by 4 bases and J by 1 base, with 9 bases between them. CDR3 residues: CASSYGGGTDTQYF. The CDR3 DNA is TGTGCCAGCAGCTACGGAGGTGGCACAGATACGCAGTATTTT.

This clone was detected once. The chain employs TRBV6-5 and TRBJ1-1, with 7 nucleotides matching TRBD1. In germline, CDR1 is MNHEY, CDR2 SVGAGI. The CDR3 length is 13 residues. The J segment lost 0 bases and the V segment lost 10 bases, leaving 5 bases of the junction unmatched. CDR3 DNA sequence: TGTGCCACAAACAGGGGATTGAACACTGAAGCTTTCTTT. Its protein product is CATNRGLNTEAFF.